This T cell receptor (beta chain) was sequenced in a study of T-cell memory formation after mild COVID-19. Across the whole study: There were largely donor-specific TCR clusters.

TCRdb reprocessed the 5' RACE reads with MiXCR, giving one entry per CDR3 protein. The sample lists hundreds of thousands of distinct CDR3 sequences; approximately 13% were seen once. General study results and limits: Researchers found some responding clones in pre-infection memory, a sign that cross-reactive memory joined. Among contracting clones, CD4+ were mainly CM/EM and CD8+ enriched in EMRA.

On this clonotype: The antigen is not known.

The CDR3 totals 15 residues. Looked up from germline, CDR1 is DFQATT and CDR2 is SNEGSKA (reference sequence). Trimming removed 1 base from V and 1 base from J, with 13 bases in between. V usage is TRBV20-1 and J usage is TRBJ1-1; D call uncertain. This TCR was recovered from a man aged 18 to 29 who had mild COVID-19 (a few samples of this study predate the infection). Cell type and time point are not known. Material: PBMCs or a T cell subset sorted from them (not recorded which). As DNA, the CDR3 is TGCAGTGCTAGAGGTGGCACTTCCTCGAACACTGAAGCTTTCTTT. This sequence encodes CSARGGTSSNTEAFF.